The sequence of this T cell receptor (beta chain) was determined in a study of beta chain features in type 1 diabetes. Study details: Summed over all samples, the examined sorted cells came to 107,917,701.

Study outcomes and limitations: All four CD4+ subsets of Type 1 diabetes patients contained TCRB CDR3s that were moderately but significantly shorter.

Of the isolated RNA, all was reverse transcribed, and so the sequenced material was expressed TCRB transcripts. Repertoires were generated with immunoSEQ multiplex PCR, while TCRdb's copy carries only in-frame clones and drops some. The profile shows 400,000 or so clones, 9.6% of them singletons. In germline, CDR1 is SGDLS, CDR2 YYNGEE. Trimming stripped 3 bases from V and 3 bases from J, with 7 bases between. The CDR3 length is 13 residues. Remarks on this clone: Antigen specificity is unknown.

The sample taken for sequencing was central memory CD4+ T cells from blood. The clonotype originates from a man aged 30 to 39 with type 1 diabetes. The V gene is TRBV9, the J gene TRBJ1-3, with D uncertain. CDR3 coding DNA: TGTGCCAGCAGCGCATCAATTGGAAACACCATATATTTT. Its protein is CASSASIGNTIYF. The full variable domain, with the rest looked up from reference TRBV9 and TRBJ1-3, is DSGVTQTPKHLITATGQRVTLRCSPRSGDLSVYWYQQSLDQGLQFLIQYYNGEERAKGNILERFSAQQFPDLHSELNLSSLELGDSALYFCASSASIGNTIYFGEGSWLTVV.